Listed here are 13 T cell receptor beta chains from one sample, sequenced in a study of T cells in localized non-small cell lung cancer. Produced via immunoSEQ multiplex PCR; TCRdb's table is partial and in-frame only. Of 60,000 to 85,000 clones detected, roughly nine tenths appear once; the ten largest clones hold about a fifth. Sequencing used peripheral blood, obtained before any cancer treatment. Receptor source: a male donor aged 60 or over with stage III squamous cell lung carcinoma.

The chain is built from TRBV6-1 and TRBJ2-7; D remains unclear. The closer fit of TRBJ2-5 to the DNA end suggests the J call may be wrong. Per the germline V gene, CDR1 is MNHNS and CDR2 is SASEGT. This CDR3 has 13 residues. CDR3: CATPPNYQETQYF. CDR3 in DNA: TGTGCCACCCCCCCAAATTACCAAGAGACCCAGTACTTC.

This chain joins TRBV7-3 and TRBJ1-6; TRBD1 aligns across 9 bases. Trimming took 3 bases from V and 9 from J; bases not matched to a gene: 6. Germline assignment: CDR1 SGHTA and CDR2 FQGTGA. This CDR3 region has 15 residues. This chain's CDR3 is CASSFGTGTSSPLHF. The CDR3 nucleotides read TGTGCCAGCAGCTTTGGGACAGGGACAAGTTCACCCCTCCACTTT. Supplemented by reference TRBV7-3 and TRBJ1-6, the full variable domain reads GAGVSQTPSNKVTEKGKYVELRCDPISGHTALYWYRQSLGQGPEFLIYFQGTGAADDSGLPNDRFFAVRPEGSVSTLKIQRTERGDSAVYLCASSFGTGTSSPLHFGNGTRLTVT.

The chain joins TRBV6-6 to TRBJ1-1, with 7 positions matching TRBD1. With 0 bases clipped from V and 0 bases from J, the junction kept 1 base outside the gene matches. In germline, CDR1 is MNHNY, CDR2 SVGAGI (reference sequence). The CDR3 sequence is 15 residues long. In nucleotides, the CDR3 is TGTGCCAGCAGTTACTCGACAGGGATGAACACTGAAGCTTTCTTT. As protein: CASSYSTGMNTEAFF.

This sequence joins TRBV6-4 and TRBJ1-2; D gene unclear. The V end was cut by 4 bases, the J end by 0 bases, with 6 bases between. CDR1 MRHNA and CDR2 SNTAGT come from the germline V gene. The CDR3 spans 13 residues. Here the CDR3 DNA reads TGTGCCAGCAGTGCCTCAGCTAACTATGGCTACACCTTC. Translating gives CASSASANYGYTF.

The J gene is TRBJ1-5, the V gene TRBV29-1; D is unresolved. The CDR3 is 12 residues long. Trimming took 4 bases from V and 4 from J, leaving 8 bases between them. Germline CDR1 is SQVTM and CDR2 is ANQGSEA. In DNA, the CDR3 is TGCAGCGTTGTTTCGGGGAATCAGCCCCAGCATTTT. Amino acid sequence: CSVVSGNQPQHF.

This clone was seen a few times. V usage is TRBV6-5 and J usage is TRBJ1-2; a weak D match, TRBD1 (6 bases). CDR3 size: 15 residues. The germline CDR1 and CDR2 sequences are MNHEY and SVGAGI. Trimming removed 2 bases at V and 5 bases at J, with 15 bases between. Here the CDR3 reads CASSYRQQGGYGYTF. CDR3 in DNA: TGTGCCAGCAGTTACCGGCAACAGGGCGGGTATGGCTACACCTTC.

The chain carries TRBV6-6 and TRBJ2-7; D is unclear. Germline CDR1 MNHNY, CDR2 SVGAGI (reference sequence). The CDR3 extends over 14 amino acids. The ends were cut back, 2 bases at V and 1 base at J, with 9 bases in the middle. CDR3 nucleotide sequence: TGTGCCAGCAGTTACGGGCTCGGATCCTACGAGCAGTACGTC. Translation: CASSYGLGSYEQYV.

The sample holds a few counts of this clone. V usage is TRBV6-6 and J usage is TRBJ1-2; the D gene is possibly TRBD1 (5 bases). This CDR3 contains 14 residues. V lost 6 bases, J lost 4 bases, and 15 bases lay in between. Germline assignment: CDR1 MNHNY and CDR2 SVGAGI (reference sequence). CDR3 nucleotides: TGTGCCAGCAGAAGCGACAGCCCTCTCTATGGCTACACCTTC. Its protein is CASRSDSPLYGYTF.

This rearrangement joins TRBV10-3 to TRBJ1-4; no clear D gene. The CDR3 has 17 residues. Germline-derived CDR1 and CDR2 are ENHRY and SYGVKD. Trimming left V 1 base short and J 4 bases short, with 16 bases between. CDR3 in amino acids: CAISEFDGRGGNEKLFF. CDR3 bases: TGTGCCATCAGTGAGTTTGACGGACGAGGAGGTAATGAAAAACTGTTTTTT.

About this clone: Relative to the germline gene, one junction end is altered; a read error may explain this. V usage is TRBV6-5 and J usage is TRBJ2-5, with TRBD1 matching over 7 bases. Germline V lookup: CDR1 MNHEY, CDR2 SVGAGI. CDR3 length: 11 residues. The CDR3 DNA follows: TGTGCCAGCAGAATCGGACAGGCCCAATACTTC. Translation: CASRIGQAQYF.

This rearrangement joins TRBV5-5 to TRBJ2-3; D is perhaps TRBD1 (6 bases). Trimming removed 1 base from V and 0 bases from J, with 12 bases in between. The CDR3 is made up of 16 amino acids. Germline CDR1 is SGHKS and CDR2 is YYEKEE (reference sequence). The CDR3 coding sequence is TGTGCCAGCAGCTTGTTGACAGGAACTAGCACAGATACGCAGTATTTT. Protein product: CASSLLTGTSTDTQYF.

This clone appeared once. The CDR3 sequence: CASSYRGVENSPLHF. CDR3 in DNA: TGTGCCAGCAGTTACCGCGGGGTCGAGAATTCACCCCTCCACTTT. This chain connects TRBV6-5 to TRBJ1-6; no clear D gene. The CDR3 extends over 15 amino acids. Trimming took off 2 bases at V and 7 bases at J, with 12 bases between the two ends. Germline V gene sequence: CDR1 MNHEY, CDR2 SVGAGI.

The DNA for the CDR3 is TGCGCCAGCAGTACCCATTGGGACACCGAGATCTATGGCTACACCTTC. Translated, it gives CASSTHWDTEIYGYTF. The V gene is TRBV5-1, the J gene TRBJ1-2; possible D gene TRBD1, 6 bases. Germline-derived CDR1 and CDR2 are SGHRS and YFSETQ. Trimming removed 5 bases from V and 4 bases from J, with 21 bases in between. The CDR3 length is 16 residues.